This T cell receptor (beta chain) was found in a study of blood T cell repertoires in COVID-19. The method was immunoSEQ multiplex PCR; TCRdb's version includes in-frame clones alone and lacks a portion of them. In the table there are 200,000 to 250,000 clones, 80% to 90% of which are singletons. The CDR3 is 13 residues long. From germline, CDR1 is LNHDA and CDR2 SQIVND (reference sequence). With 8 bases removed from V and 2 bases from J, the gap between germline ends came to 13 bases. The sequenced sample was PBMCs or T cells enriched from blood (not recorded which). The source is a woman in her 30s who had been exposed to COVID-19. This rearrangement joins TRBV19 to TRBJ2-7; maybe TRBD2 (5 bases). The CDR3 protein is CASAIARTYEQYF. CDR3 nucleotides: TGTGCCAGTGCCATAGCGCGCACCTACGAGCAGTACTTC.